The next 27 T cell receptor beta chains were all read from a single sample in a study of shared clonotypes between healthy human individuals. Naive CD8 cells, CD45RO-negative and positively selected for CCR7, excluded terminally differentiated effector memory CD45RA+ cells. Some clones are missing from TCRdb's copy, which holds only in-frame ones; the method was immunoSEQ multiplex PCR. The sample yields millions of clones, roughly 94% seen once. Input material: naive CD8+ T cells sorted from blood. The receptors derive from a man between 18 and 35 years old in good health.

Turning to this clone: The sample carries other DNA sequences with the same CDR3. This chain joins TRBV7-9 and TRBJ1-2, with TRBD1 matching over 7 bases. CDR1 is SEHNR, CDR2 FQNEAQ, per germline (reference sequence). V shed 1 base, J shed 4 bases, and the junction held 3 bases outside the gene matches. The CDR3 has 14 residues. This chain's CDR3 is CASSLGDSPYGYTF. The CDR3 DNA sequence: TGTGCCAGCAGCTTAGGGGACAGTCCCTATGGCTACACCTTC.

The rearrangement uses TRBV5-6 and TRBJ2-1; D perhaps matches TRBD2 (7 bases). Germline CDR1 SGHDT, CDR2 YYEEEE. The ends were cut back, 3 bases at V and 2 bases at J, with 15 bases in the middle. CDR3 length: 16 residues. CDR3 nucleotides: TGTGCCAGCAGCTATGATGGGGGGGCCACCTACAATGAGCAGTTCTTC. Residues: CASSYDGGATYNEQFF.

The chain employs TRBV6-4 and TRBJ1-4, with D unresolved. The V end was cut by 0 bases, the J end by 7 bases, with 21 bases between. Germline V lookup: CDR1 MRHNA, CDR2 SNTAGT. The CDR3 is 18 residues long. The CDR3 sequence: CASSDSVTTYSSGEKLFF. DNA for the CDR3: TGTGCCAGCAGTGACTCGGTCACAACTTACAGTAGCGGTGAAAAACTGTTTTTT.

The V gene is TRBV6-5, the J gene TRBJ1-1; maybe TRBD1 (6 bases). The CDR3 loop spans 13 amino acids. Between the trimmed V and J ends, which lost 4 bases and 1 base, there was a span of 7 bases. Germline V gives CDR1 MNHEY, CDR2 SVGAGI. DNA for the CDR3: TGTGCCAGCAGTTCGGGGGCGAACACTGAAGCTTTCTTT. Translated: CASSSGANTEAFF.

This clone was seen a single time. This sequence joins TRBV6-1 and TRBJ2-7; 16 nucleotides line up with TRBD2. Germline CDR1 is MNHNS and CDR2 is SASEGT. The CDR3 is made up of 18 amino acids. Trimming took 0 bases from V and 5 from J; bases not matched to a gene: 7. In nucleotides, the CDR3 is TGTGCCAGCAGTGAAGCGGGACTAGCGGGAGGGCGTTTGCACGAGCAGTACTTC. Its protein is CASSEAGLAGGRLHEQYF.

This clone has just one count. The chain combines TRBV13 with TRBJ2-1; D perhaps matches TRBD2 (5 bases). Germline assignment: CDR1 PRHDT and CDR2 FYEKMQ (reference sequence). V was trimmed by 5 bases and J by 0 bases, leaving 14 bases between them. CDR3 size: 16 residues. Written as DNA, the CDR3 is TGTGCCAGCAGCCCCCGTCCCGGGATCTCCTACAATGAGCAGTTCTTC. As protein: CASSPRPGISYNEQFF.

The V and J genes are TRBV6-1 and TRBJ1-1; a possible D gene is TRBD1 (6 bases). Trimming cost V 0 bases and J 7 bases, with 9 bases left between them. Germline V gives CDR1 MNHNS, CDR2 SASEGT. CDR3 length: 13 amino acids. CDR3 loop: CASSEARGNEAFF. The CDR3 region has the DNA TGTGCCAGCAGTGAAGCCAGGGGTAATGAAGCTTTCTTT.

The rearrangement uses TRBV11-2 and TRBJ2-2, with no clear D. Between the trimmed V and J ends, which lost 1 base and 9 bases, there was a span of 3 bases. The CDR3 contains 11 residues. Germline lookup yields CDR1 SGHAT and CDR2 FQNNGV. CDR3 coding DNA: TGTGCCAGCAGCTTAGGCCGGGAGCTGTTTTTT. Translated, it gives CASSLGRELFF.

The rearrangement joins TRBV7-9 to TRBJ2-7, with 12 positions matching TRBD2. CDR3 length equals 15 residues. Germline trimming cut 2 bases from V and 5 bases from J; bases unmatched to any gene: 4. The germline gives CDR1 SEHNR, CDR2 FQNEAQ (reference sequence). CDR3 nucleotides: TGTGCCAGCAGCTTAACCGGGACTAGCGGGCACGAGCAGTACTTC. Translation: CASSLTGTSGHEQYF.

The V call is TRBV6-5, the J call TRBJ2-6; no reliable D call. Germline values: CDR1 MNHEY, CDR2 SVGAGI. Trimming removed 2 bases from V and 4 bases from J, with 6 bases in between. This CDR3 contains 14 residues. For the CDR3, the DNA is TGTGCCAGCAGTTACGGAGAGGGGGCCAACGTCCTGACTTTC. Its protein product is CASSYGEGANVLTF.

On this clone: Different DNA sequences within this sample yield the same CDR3. The chain joins TRBV28 to TRBJ1-5, with 7 bases aligning to TRBD1. Germline assignment: CDR1 MDHEN and CDR2 SYDVKM. The CDR3 totals 20 residues. The V segment lost 6 bases and the J segment 5 bases; nucleotides outside the gene matches: 25. Here the CDR3 DNA reads TGTGCCAGCAGCTTGGCGTTTAACAGGGGTCAGATCCGAACGTATCAGCCCCAGCATTTT. It encodes CASSLAFNRGQIRTYQPQHF.

This chain connects TRBV7-9 to TRBJ2-7; D may be TRBD1 (6 bases). V was shortened by 4 bases and J by 0 bases, with 16 bases between the two germline ends. Per germline, CDR1 SEHNR and CDR2 FQNEAQ (reference sequence). The length of the CDR3 is 16 residues. The CDR3 protein is CASSSRLAGASYEQYF. The CDR3 nucleotides read TGTGCCAGCAGCTCCCGATTGGCAGGGGCCTCCTACGAGCAGTACTTC.

On this clone itself: Other DNA sequences in this sample translate to the same CDR3. The chain couples TRBV9 to TRBJ2-7, with 7 bases matching TRBD1. This CDR3 has 13 amino acids. Germline V gene sequence: CDR1 SGDLS, CDR2 YYNGEE. V trimming: 3 bases; J trimming: 2 bases; junction bases outside the gene matches: 2. The DNA for the CDR3 is TGTGCCAGCAGCGCCGGGACAGCCTACGAGCAGTACTTC. Amino acid sequence: CASSAGTAYEQYF.

Of note for this clone: The junction and the germline gene differ at one end; a read error may be behind it. The chain links TRBV28 to TRBJ1-5, with TRBD1 identical over 7 bases. From germline, CDR1 is MDHEN and CDR2 SYDVKM. The CDR3 length is 13 residues. Here the CDR3 reads CATIEQGSQPRHF. In DNA, the CDR3 is TGTGCCACCATTGAACAGGGGAGTCAGCCCCGGCATTTT. The whole variable domain, remainder taken from reference TRBV28 and TRBJ1-5, is DVKVTQSSRYLVKRTGEKVFLECVQDMDHENMFWYRQDPGLGLRLIYFSYDVKMKEKGDIPEGYSVSREKKERFSLILESASTNQTSMYLCATIEQGSQPRHFGDGTRLSIL.

The chain has TRBV13 and TRBJ2-2; D may be TRBD2 (5 bases). This CDR3 comprises 16 residues. V lost 1 base and J lost 3, with 12 bases in between. Germline loops: CDR1 PRHDT, CDR2 FYEKMQ (reference sequence). The CDR3 reads CASSLAAAEDTGELFF. In DNA form, the CDR3 reads TGTGCCAGCAGCTTAGCAGCTGCGGAGGACACCGGGGAGCTGTTTTTT. The full variable domain, with the rest looked up from reference TRBV13 and TRBJ2-2, is AAGVIQSPRHLIKEKRETATLKCYPIPRHDTVYWYQQGPGQDPQFLISFYEKMQSDKGSIPDRFSAQQFSDYHSELNMSSLELGDSALYFCASSLAAAEDTGELFFGEGSRLTVL.

This chain uses TRBV19 with TRBJ2-3, with D unclear. This CDR3 is 11 amino acids long. Germline values: CDR1 LNHDA, CDR2 SQIVND (reference sequence). V was cut by 9 bases and J by 6 bases, with 10 bases left in between. CDR3 in DNA: TGTGCCAGCTCAAATCCGGATACGCAGTATTTT. This encodes CASSNPDTQYF.

The J gene is TRBJ1-2, the V gene TRBV18; 10 bases map to TRBD1. This CDR3 spans 16 amino acids. Unmatched junction bases numbered 4, after V lost 0 bases and J lost 3 bases. The V gene's germline CDR1 is KGHSH and CDR2 LQKENI. This CDR3 reads CASSPPRGQGYYGYTF. The CDR3 DNA follows: TGTGCCAGCTCACCACCGCGGGGACAGGGGTACTATGGCTACACCTTC.

The gene calls are TRBV15 and TRBJ2-7; D is unclear. The ends were cut back, 5 bases at V and 5 bases at J, with 13 bases in the middle. The CDR3 runs to 13 residues. CDR1 LNHNV and CDR2 YYDKDF come from the germline V gene (reference sequence). DNA of the CDR3: TGTGCCACCAGCGCCTTTCCCTCGGACGAGCAGTACTTC. Translating gives CATSAFPSDEQYF.

V gene TRBV29-1 combines with J gene TRBJ1-1; unclear D gene. The CDR3 is 14 residues long. Germline V gives CDR1 SQVTM, CDR2 ANQGSEA. Trimming stripped 3 bases from V and 1 base from J, with 12 bases between. DNA for the CDR3: TGCAGCGTTGATGGTGGGCGCAGGAACACTGAAGCTTTCTTT. Its protein is CSVDGGRRNTEAFF.

CDR3 amino acids: CSVGDSYYGYTF. In DNA form, the CDR3 reads TGCAGCGTGGGGGACAGCTACTATGGCTACACCTTC. V is TRBV29-1 and J is TRBJ1-2; 7 nucleotides align to TRBD1. The CDR3 runs 12 residues. Germline V lookup: CDR1 SQVTM, CDR2 ANQGSEA. J was trimmed by 3 bases and V by 6 bases; bases with no gene match: 4. Full variable domain (missing parts from reference TRBV29-1 and TRBJ1-2): SAVISQKPSRDICQRGTSLTIQCQVDSQVTMMFWYRQQPGQSLTLIATANQGSEATYESGFVIDKFPISRPNLTFSTLTVSNMSPEDSSIYLCSVGDSYYGYTFGSGTRLTVV.

This clone turned up a few times. Other DNA sequences of this sample code for an identical CDR3. The V gene is TRBV5-6, the J gene TRBJ1-5; TRBD1 aligns across 9 bases. Germline trimming cut 3 bases from V and 4 bases from J; bases unmatched to any gene: 2. The CDR3 is 14 amino acids. Per germline, CDR1 SGHDT and CDR2 YYEEEE. CDR3 in amino acids: CASSSGTGNQPQHF. CDR3 DNA sequence: TGTGCCAGCAGCTCCGGGACAGGGAATCAGCCCCAGCATTTT.

The chain uses TRBV7-9 and TRBJ1-2, with a tentative D call TRBD1 (5 bases). CDR1 is SEHNR and CDR2 is FQNEAQ in the germline V gene (reference sequence). The CDR3 consists of 15 residues. V shed 5 bases and J shed 8 bases, with 21 bases lying between them. The CDR3 DNA follows: TGTGCCAGCAGCCGAGGGACCGCACCCGTCGGAGGCTACACCTTC. Translation: CASSRGTAPVGGYTF.

The chain combines TRBV29-1 with TRBJ2-1; 11 bases agree with TRBD2. This CDR3 is 15 amino acids long. CDR1 and CDR2 from the germline V gene are SQVTM and ANQGSEA. After removal of 2 bases from V and 3 bases from J, the junction contained 3 bases not matched to a gene. The DNA for the CDR3 is TGCAGCGTTGAATACGGGACTAGCGGCTACAATGAGCAGTTCTTC. Protein product: CSVEYGTSGYNEQFF.

This clone was observed a single time. For the CDR3, the DNA is TGTGCCCACGGACAGGGGGCCCATCTCCTCCACTTT. It codes for CAHGQGAHLLHF. The chain joins TRBV28 to TRBJ1-6; 11 bases match TRBD1. Unmatched junction bases numbered 9, after V lost 11 bases and J lost 15 bases. Germline V gives CDR1 MDHEN, CDR2 SYDVKM. The CDR3 consists of 12 residues.

This rearrangement joins TRBV10-1 to TRBJ2-7; perhaps TRBD2 as D (6 bases). Germline V gene sequence: CDR1 WNHNN, CDR2 SYGVQD (reference sequence). The length of the CDR3 is 20 residues. V lost 7 bases to trimming and J lost 2 bases, with 33 bases between them. For the CDR3, the DNA is TGCGCCAGCACCTCCGGGACTCCGGATTCGGTTGCTGCACCAACCTACGAGCAGTACTTC. It codes for CASTSGTPDSVAAPTYEQYF.

DNA for the CDR3: TGTGCCAGCAGCCCAGCACAGGGGGCGAGAGATACGCAGTATTTT. Protein product: CASSPAQGARDTQYF. V usage is TRBV7-9 and J usage is TRBJ2-3, with TRBD1 matching over 9 bases. The CDR3 consists of 15 residues. J was trimmed by 5 bases and V by 5 bases; bases with no gene match: 8. Germline CDR1 SEHNR, CDR2 FQNEAQ (reference sequence).

This clone appeared once. The chain couples TRBV27 to TRBJ1-5; D uncertain. The CDR3 length is 14 residues. Germline V gives CDR1 MNHEY, CDR2 SMNVEV (reference sequence). Trimming removed 2 bases at V and 6 bases at J, with 11 bases between. The CDR3 DNA follows: TGTGCCAGCAGTTTACAAGGAAGGGCTCAGCCCCAGCATTTT. Protein: CASSLQGRAQPQHF.